This T cell receptor beta chain comes out of a study of response to subunit inactivated influenza vaccine. Findings and limits, study-wide: Authors proposed each seasonal influenza vaccination draws in few new T cells.

Each CDR3 protein gets one entry after TCRdb re-called the RT-PCR reads with MiXCR. The sample lists 500,000 to 650,000 distinct CDR3 sequences; approximately 7.6% were seen once. This clonotype occurred a few times. Antigen: not known. Germline V gene data show CDR1 as MGHRA and CDR2 as YSYEKL. Trimming took 0 bases from V and 0 from J, leaving 9 bases between them. This CDR3 spans 16 amino acids. Sequencing used PBMCs from blood, obtained around 25 months after vaccination. V and J are TRBV4-1 and TRBJ1-5; D uncertain. The sequence derives from a man aged 45-69 years who received an inactivated influenza vaccine. CDR3 bases: TGCGCCAGCAGCCAAGAATCCCCTCCTAGCAATCAGCCCCAGCATTTT. Encoded protein: CASSQESPPSNQPQHF.